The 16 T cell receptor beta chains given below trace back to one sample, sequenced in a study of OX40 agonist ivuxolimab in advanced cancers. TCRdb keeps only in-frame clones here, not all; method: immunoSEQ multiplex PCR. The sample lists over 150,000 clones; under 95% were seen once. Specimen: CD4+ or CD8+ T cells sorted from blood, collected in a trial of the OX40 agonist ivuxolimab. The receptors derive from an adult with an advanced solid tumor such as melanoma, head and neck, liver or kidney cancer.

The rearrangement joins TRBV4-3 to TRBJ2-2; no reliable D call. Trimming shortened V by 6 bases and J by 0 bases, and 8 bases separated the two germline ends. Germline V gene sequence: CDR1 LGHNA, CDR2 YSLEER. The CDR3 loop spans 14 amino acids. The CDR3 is CASRRKTNTGELFF. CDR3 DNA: TGCGCCAGCAGGCGGAAAACGAACACCGGGGAGCTGTTTTTT.

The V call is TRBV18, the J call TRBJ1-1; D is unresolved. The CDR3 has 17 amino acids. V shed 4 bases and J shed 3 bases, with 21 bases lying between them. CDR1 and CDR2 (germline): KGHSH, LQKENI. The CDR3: CASSLQSPAGVDTEAFF. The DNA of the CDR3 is TGTGCCAGCTCACTACAAAGCCCTGCCGGGGTAGACACTGAAGCTTTCTTT.

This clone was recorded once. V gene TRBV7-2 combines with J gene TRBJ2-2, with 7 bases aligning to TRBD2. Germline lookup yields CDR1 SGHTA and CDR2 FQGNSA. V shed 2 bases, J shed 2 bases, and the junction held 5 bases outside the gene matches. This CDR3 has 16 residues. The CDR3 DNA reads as TGTGCCAGCAGCTTAAATCAGCGGGGCAACACCGGGGAGCTGTTTTTT. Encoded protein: CASSLNQRGNTGELFF.

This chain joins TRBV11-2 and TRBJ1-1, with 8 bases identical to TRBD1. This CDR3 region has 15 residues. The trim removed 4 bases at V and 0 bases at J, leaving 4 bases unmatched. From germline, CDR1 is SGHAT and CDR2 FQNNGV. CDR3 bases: TGTGCCAGCAGCTGGGGACAGGCCATGAACACTGAAGCTTTCTTT. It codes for CASSWGQAMNTEAFF.

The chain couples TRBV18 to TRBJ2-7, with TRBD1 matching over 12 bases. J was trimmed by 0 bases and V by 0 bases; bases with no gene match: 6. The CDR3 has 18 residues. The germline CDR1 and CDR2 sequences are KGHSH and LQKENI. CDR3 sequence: CASSPPGTGGGFSYEQYF. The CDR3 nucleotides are TGTGCCAGCTCACCACCGGGGACAGGGGGCGGTTTCTCCTACGAGCAGTACTTC. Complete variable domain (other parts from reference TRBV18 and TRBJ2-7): NAGVMQNPRHLVRRRGQEARLRCSPMKGHSHVYWYRQLPEEGLKFMVYLQKENIIDESGMPKERFSAEFPKEGPSILRIQQVVRGDSAAYFCASSPPGTGGGFSYEQYFGPGTRLTVT.

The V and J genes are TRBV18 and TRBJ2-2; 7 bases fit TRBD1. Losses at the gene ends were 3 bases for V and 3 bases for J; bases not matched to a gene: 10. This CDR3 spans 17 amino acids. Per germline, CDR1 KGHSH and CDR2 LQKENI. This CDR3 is CASSPITGALDTGELFF. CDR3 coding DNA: TGTGCCAGCTCACCCATTACAGGGGCCCTCGACACCGGGGAGCTGTTTTTT.

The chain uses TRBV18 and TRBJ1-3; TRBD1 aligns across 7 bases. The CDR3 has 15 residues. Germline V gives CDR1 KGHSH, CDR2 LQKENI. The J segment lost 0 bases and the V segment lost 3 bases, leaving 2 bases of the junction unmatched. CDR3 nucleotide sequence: TGTGCCAGCTCACCCGGGACAGTCTCTGGAAACACCATATATTTT. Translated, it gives CASSPGTVSGNTIYF.

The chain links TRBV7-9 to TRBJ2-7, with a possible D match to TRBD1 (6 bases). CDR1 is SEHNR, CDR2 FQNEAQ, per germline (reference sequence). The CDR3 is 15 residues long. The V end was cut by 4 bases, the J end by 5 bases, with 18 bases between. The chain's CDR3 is CASSSRGTDIDEQYF. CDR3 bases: TGTGCCAGCAGCTCCAGGGGTACGGACATCGACGAGCAGTACTTC.

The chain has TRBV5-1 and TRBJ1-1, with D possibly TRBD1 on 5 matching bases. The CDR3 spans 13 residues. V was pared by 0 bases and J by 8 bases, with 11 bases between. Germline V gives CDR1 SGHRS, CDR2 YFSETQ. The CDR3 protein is CASSLASGGEAFF. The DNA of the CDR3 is TGCGCCAGCAGCTTGGCGAGTGGGGGAGAAGCTTTCTTT.

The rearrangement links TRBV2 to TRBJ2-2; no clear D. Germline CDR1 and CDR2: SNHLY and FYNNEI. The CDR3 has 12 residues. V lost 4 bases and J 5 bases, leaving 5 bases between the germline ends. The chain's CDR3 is CASSGGTGELFF. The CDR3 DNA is TGTGCCAGCAGTGGGGGTACCGGGGAGCTGTTTTTT.

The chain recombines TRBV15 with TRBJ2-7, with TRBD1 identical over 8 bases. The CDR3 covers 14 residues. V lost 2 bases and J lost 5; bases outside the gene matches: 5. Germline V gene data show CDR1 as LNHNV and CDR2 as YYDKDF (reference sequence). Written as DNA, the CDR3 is TGTGCCACCAGCAGACGGACAGGGTTGAACGAGCAGTACTTC. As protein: CATSRRTGLNEQYF.

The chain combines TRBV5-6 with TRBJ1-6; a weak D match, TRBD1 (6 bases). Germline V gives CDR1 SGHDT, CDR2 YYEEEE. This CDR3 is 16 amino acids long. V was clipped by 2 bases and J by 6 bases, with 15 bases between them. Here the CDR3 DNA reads TGTGCCAGCAGCTTATGGGCCCGGACAGTTAATTCACCCCTCCACTTT. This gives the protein CASSLWARTVNSPLHF.

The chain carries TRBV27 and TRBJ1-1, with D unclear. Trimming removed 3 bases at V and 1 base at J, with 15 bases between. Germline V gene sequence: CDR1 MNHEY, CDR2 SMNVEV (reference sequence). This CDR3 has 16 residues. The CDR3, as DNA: TGTGCCAGCAGTTTTTTGGCGGTTCCGGGGAACACTGAAGCTTTCTTT. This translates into CASSFLAVPGNTEAFF.

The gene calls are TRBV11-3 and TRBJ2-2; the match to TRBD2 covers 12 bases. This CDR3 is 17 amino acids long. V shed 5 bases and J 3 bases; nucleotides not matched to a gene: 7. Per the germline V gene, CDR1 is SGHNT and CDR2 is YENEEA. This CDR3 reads CASSVTSGGLYTGELFF. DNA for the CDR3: TGTGCCAGCAGCGTAACTAGCGGGGGGCTCTACACCGGGGAGCTGTTTTTT. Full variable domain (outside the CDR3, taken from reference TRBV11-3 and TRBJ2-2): EAGVVQSPRYKIIEKKQPVAFWCNPISGHNTLYWYLQNLGQGPELLIRYENEEAVDDSQLPKDRFSAERLKGVDSTLKIQPAELGDSAVYLCASSVTSGGLYTGELFFGEGSRLTVL.

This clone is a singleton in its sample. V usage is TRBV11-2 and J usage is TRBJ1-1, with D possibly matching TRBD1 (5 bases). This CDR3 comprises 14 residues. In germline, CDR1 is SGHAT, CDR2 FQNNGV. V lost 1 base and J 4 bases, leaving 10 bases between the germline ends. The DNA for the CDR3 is TGTGCCAGCAGCTTAGGAGGGGCGACCACTGAAGCTTTCTTT. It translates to CASSLGGATTEAFF.

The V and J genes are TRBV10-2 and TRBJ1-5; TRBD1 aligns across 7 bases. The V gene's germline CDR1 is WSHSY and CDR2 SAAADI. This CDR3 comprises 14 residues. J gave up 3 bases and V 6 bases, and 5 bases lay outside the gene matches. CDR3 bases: TGCGCCAGCAGCCGGAGGGGGCCCAATCAGCCCCAGCATTTT. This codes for CASSRRGPNQPQHF.